This passage covers 27 T cell receptor beta chains from one sample sequenced in a study of cytomegalovirus exposure and HLA in healthy donors. The table came from immunoSEQ multiplex PCR; TCRdb's copy has only in-frame clones and leaves some out. Among under 250,000 clones listed, 81% were seen once. Material for sequencing was PBMCs. All receptors derive from a young woman in good health and CMV-seronegative.

The V gene is TRBV7-9, the J gene TRBJ2-7, with 10 nucleotides matching TRBD1. V dropped 8 bases and J dropped 2; count of bases not matched to a gene: 9. The CDR3 is 15 amino acids. The germline V gene has CDR1 SEHNR and CDR2 FQNEAQ (reference sequence). The CDR3 DNA is TGTGCCAGCTCGGGAACCGGGACAGGGGCCTACGAGCAGTACTTC. It translates to CASSGTGTGAYEQYF.

This clone came up a few times. J is TRBJ2-5 and V is TRBV6-1; the match to TRBD1 covers 11 bases. V lost 4 bases, J lost 5 bases, and 3 bases stayed unmatched. CDR1 is MNHNS and CDR2 is SASEGT in the germline V gene. The CDR3 covers 14 residues. CDR3 sequence: CASSGTGGRETQYF. DNA for the CDR3: TGTGCCAGCAGTGGGACAGGGGGCAGGGAGACCCAGTACTTC.

The genes are TRBV29-1 and TRBJ2-7, with TRBD1 matching over 7 bases. The trim removed 7 bases at V and 4 bases at J, leaving 10 bases unmatched. This CDR3 spans 13 amino acids. CDR1 SQVTM and CDR2 ANQGSEA come from the germline V gene. DNA of the CDR3: TGCAGCGCAACGGGACAGACTACTTACGAGCAGTACTTC. It is translated as CSATGQTTYEQYF.

The CDR3 nucleotides read TGTGCCTGGAGTAGAGGACAGGGGGATTCACCCCTCCACTTT. Translating it yields CAWSRGQGDSPLHF. The chain employs TRBV30 and TRBJ1-6; TRBD1 agrees at 10 bases. Germline values: CDR1 GTSNPN, CDR2 SVGIG (reference sequence). The CDR3 sequence is 14 residues long. Trimming removed 2 bases from V and 8 bases from J; junction bases left unmatched: 3. The full variable domain, rest sourced from reference TRBV30 and TRBJ1-6, is SQTIHQWPATLVQPVGSPLSLECTVEGTSNPNLYWYRQAAGRGLQLLFYSVGIGQISSEVPQNLSASRPQDRQFILSSKKLLLSDSGFYLCAWSRGQGDSPLHFGNGTRLTVT.

CDR3 sequence reads: CASSQGRNRKLTEAFF. In DNA form, the CDR3 reads TGCGCCAGCAGCCAAGGTCGGAACAGGAAGCTCACTGAAGCTTTCTTT. This chain links TRBV4-1 with TRBJ1-1; a possible D gene is TRBD1 (5 bases). The germline V gene encodes CDR1 MGHRA and CDR2 YSYEKL. The CDR3 runs 16 residues. Trimming took off 1 base at V and 4 bases at J, with 16 bases between the two ends.

This clone has a single count. In DNA, the CDR3 is TGTGCCAGAAGCAGGGACAGGGGGCCTGGAGGCTACACCTTC. Amino acid sequence: CARSRDRGPGGYTF. The chain links TRBV5-3 to TRBJ1-2; 12 bases agree with TRBD1. TRBV5-3 is assigned to the ORF class and has an uncertain function. The CDR3 contains 14 residues. The J segment lost 8 bases and the V segment lost 4 bases, leaving 6 bases of the junction unmatched.

CDR3 DNA sequence: TGTGCCAGCAGTGCTTCTGCGGTCTATGGCTACACCTTC. This codes for CASSASAVYGYTF. The V gene is TRBV6-1, the J gene TRBJ1-2, with D unclear. The CDR3 runs 13 residues. Trimming took off 4 bases at V and 4 bases at J, with 10 bases between the two ends. Per the germline V gene, CDR1 is MNHNS and CDR2 is SASEGT.

The rearrangement uses TRBV30 and TRBJ2-2; TRBD1 aligns across 8 bases. Germline V gene lookup returns CDR1 GTSNPN and CDR2 SVGIG (reference sequence). CDR3 size: 15 residues. V lost 3 bases, J lost 2 bases, and 5 bases stayed unmatched. CDR3 sequence: CAWRRTGTNTGELFF. The CDR3 bases are TGTGCCTGGAGACGGACAGGGACTAACACCGGGGAGCTGTTTTTT.

The chain links TRBV10-2 to TRBJ2-7; 14 nucleotides line up with TRBD2. J was trimmed by 7 bases and V by 4 bases; bases with no gene match: 3. CDR1 is WSHSY, CDR2 SAAADI, per germline. The CDR3 has 14 amino acids. CDR3 sequence reads: CASSGTSGGREQYF. CDR3 sequence (DNA): TGCGCCAGCAGTGGGACTAGCGGGGGGAGAGAGCAGTACTTC.

The rearrangement uses TRBV18 and TRBJ1-2; D is perhaps TRBD1 (6 bases). V shed 1 base and J shed 7 bases, with 16 bases lying between them. The CDR3 covers 15 residues. Germline lookup yields CDR1 KGHSH and CDR2 LQKENI. In nucleotides, the CDR3 is TGTGCCAGCTCACCACAACTGGACAGTTCAACTGGCTACACCTTC. It yields the protein CASSPQLDSSTGYTF.

The CDR3 nucleotides read TGCAGCGTTGTTAGCGGGGGGAGCTACGAGCAGTACTTC. Amino acids: CSVVSGGSYEQYF. This rearrangement joins TRBV29-1 to TRBJ2-7; 10 nucleotides line up with TRBD2. Germline CDR1 is SQVTM and CDR2 is ANQGSEA. CDR3 length: 13 amino acids. With 4 bases clipped from V and 3 bases from J, the junction kept 3 bases outside the gene matches.

Note on this clone: The sample carries other DNA sequences with the same CDR3. The V call is TRBV4-1, the J call TRBJ2-7; TRBD1 is a possible D gene (6 bases). The CDR3 contains 15 residues. Trimming pared 1 base from V and 3 bases from J, leaving 13 bases between. Germline V CDR1 and CDR2: MGHRA, YSYEKL. This chain's CDR3 is CASSQARDRRYEQYF. The CDR3 DNA follows: TGCGCCAGCAGCCAAGCGCGAGACAGGCGCTACGAGCAGTACTTC.

The V gene is TRBV9, the J gene TRBJ2-2, with 7 bases matching TRBD1. The CDR3 has 15 residues. Trimming cost V 5 bases and J 5 bases; bases outside gene matches: 9. From germline, CDR1 is SGDLS and CDR2 YYNGEE. CDR3 region: CASSEGAILTGELFF. The CDR3 DNA reads TGTGCCAGCAGTGAGGGGGCGATCCTAACCGGGGAGCTGTTTTTT.

This chain connects TRBV19 to TRBJ1-5; the match to TRBD1 covers 9 bases. V was clipped by 6 bases and J by 2 bases; unmatched bases: 5. The CDR3 covers 15 residues. From germline, CDR1 is LNHDA and CDR2 SQIVND (reference sequence). This chain's CDR3 is CASRAGQGGNQPQHF. In DNA form, the CDR3 reads TGTGCCAGTAGAGCGGGACAGGGAGGCAATCAGCCCCAGCATTTT. Full variable domain (remainder filled in from reference TRBV19 and TRBJ1-5): DGGITQSPKYLFRKEGQNVTLSCEQNLNHDAMYWYRQDPGQGLRLIYYSQIVNDFQKGDIAEGYSVSREKKESFPLTVTSAQKNPTAFYLCASRAGQGGNQPQHFGDGTRLSIL.

The V gene is TRBV28, the J gene TRBJ1-2, with 7 bases matching TRBD1. The CDR3 runs to 15 residues. The V and J ends lost 6 bases and 7 bases, in that order; junction bases with no gene match: 14. Germline V lookup: CDR1 MDHEN, CDR2 SYDVKM. The CDR3 DNA sequence: TGTGCCAGCAGCCGAAACCCTGACAGGGTTAGTGGCTACACCTTC. Amino acids: CASSRNPDRVSGYTF.

The V call is TRBV23-1, the J call TRBJ2-5, with 12 bases lining up with TRBD2. TRBV23-1 is classed as an ORF, of uncertain function. The CDR3 covers 17 residues. The V and J ends lost 3 bases and 2 bases, in that order; junction bases with no gene match: 7. CDR3: CASSHSETSGGQETQYF. CDR3 nucleotides: TGCGCCAGCAGTCACTCTGAGACTAGCGGGGGACAAGAGACCCAGTACTTC.

There are a few counts of this clone. The gene calls are TRBV30 and TRBJ1-4, with TRBD1 as a possible D gene (5 bases). CDR3 length: 14 residues. The germline V gene has CDR1 GTSNPN and CDR2 SVGIG (reference sequence). V lost 2 bases and J lost 7, with 14 bases in between. The CDR3, as DNA: TGTGCCTGGAGTCCCGGGGCGGGGGTTGAAAAACTGTTTTTT. Translated, it gives CAWSPGAGVEKLFF.

The chain links TRBV5-4 to TRBJ2-7, with 7 nucleotides matching TRBD1. Germline loops: CDR1 SGHNT, CDR2 YYREEE (reference sequence). The CDR3 runs to 14 residues. V was clipped by 5 bases and J by 5 bases; unmatched bases: 10. The CDR3 bases are TGTGCCAGCAGAGGTACAGGGGATCGGCACGAGCAGTACTTC. Encoded protein: CASRGTGDRHEQYF. Combining the CDR3 with reference TRBV5-4 and TRBJ2-7 gives the whole variable domain ETGVTQSPTHLIKTRGQQVTLRCSSQSGHNTVSWYQQALGQGPQFIFQYYREEENGRGNFPPRFSGLQFPNYSSELNVNALELDDSALYLCASRGTGDRHEQYFGPGTRLTVT.

The rearrangement links TRBV7-9 to TRBJ1-2; D unclear. This CDR3 region has 13 residues. CDR1 and CDR2 from the germline V gene are SEHNR and FQNEAQ (reference sequence). Trimming left V 5 bases short and J 8 bases short, with 15 bases between. The CDR3 bases are TGTGCCAGCAGCCCAGACTGGCTAGAAGGCTACACCTTC. This sequence encodes CASSPDWLEGYTF.

This rearrangement joins TRBV11-3 to TRBJ2-1; TRBD2 agrees at 12 bases. The germline V gene encodes CDR1 SGHNT and CDR2 YENEEA. With V trimmed by 5 bases and J by 7 bases, 6 bases remained unmatched. The CDR3 has 15 residues. The CDR3 DNA follows: TGTGCCAGCAGCCCTAGACTAGCGGGAGTTAATGAGCAGTTCTTC. This sequence encodes CASSPRLAGVNEQFF.

This chain links TRBV11-3 with TRBJ1-4; 7 bases are shared with TRBD1. The CDR3 runs to 14 residues. Per germline, CDR1 SGHNT and CDR2 YENEEA. V shed 5 bases, J shed 8 bases, and the junction held 8 bases outside the gene matches. CDR3 in amino acids: CASSLNRGWEKLFF. The DNA for the CDR3 is TGTGCCAGCAGCCTAAACAGGGGATGGGAAAAACTGTTTTTT.

This rearrangement joins TRBV5-1 to TRBJ2-5; D may be TRBD1 (6 bases). Germline CDR1 is SGHRS and CDR2 is YFSETQ. Trimming left V 3 bases short and J 4 bases short, with 16 bases between. This CDR3 spans 15 amino acids. In nucleotides, the CDR3 is TGCGCCAGCAGCTCATCCGGGACAACTAGAGAGACCCAGTACTTC. Translating gives CASSSSGTTRETQYF.

The genes are TRBV5-1 and TRBJ2-7, with 9 bases identical to TRBD2. The trim removed 0 bases at V and 3 bases at J, leaving 10 bases unmatched. The CDR3 sequence is 17 residues long. From germline, CDR1 is SGHRS and CDR2 YFSETQ. CDR3 protein: CASSLALRGGRGYEQYF. CDR3 DNA: TGCGCCAGCAGCTTGGCCCTGCGGGGGGGCCGGGGCTACGAGCAGTACTTC.

This chain joins TRBV19 and TRBJ2-5; no firm D call. The CDR3 totals 9 residues. V shed 9 bases and J shed 5 bases, with 4 bases lying between them. Germline values: CDR1 LNHDA, CDR2 SQIVND (reference sequence). This CDR3 is CARQETQYF. In nucleotides, the CDR3 is TGTGCCAGACAGGAGACCCAGTACTTC.

Many counts were recorded for this clone. This chain connects TRBV6-1 to TRBJ2-1; TRBD1 agrees at 8 bases. This CDR3 is built from 15 residues. With 3 bases clipped from V and 6 bases from J, the junction kept 7 bases outside the gene matches. Germline V gene sequence: CDR1 MNHNS, CDR2 SASEGT. The CDR3 DNA reads as TGTGCCAGCAGTGAGAGTTCAGGGGGCCGCAATGAGCAGTTCTTC. It translates to CASSESSGGRNEQFF.

This clone occurred many times. The chain is built from TRBV6-6 and TRBJ2-3; tentatively, D is TRBD2 (6 bases). The CDR3 totals 16 residues. Per germline, CDR1 MNHNY and CDR2 SVGAGI (reference sequence). V was clipped by 2 bases and J by 0 bases, with 12 bases between them. CDR3 amino acids: CASSYQRDLSTDTQYF. CDR3 DNA: TGTGCCAGCAGTTACCAAAGGGACTTGAGCACAGATACGCAGTATTTT.

This chain links TRBV20-1 with TRBJ1-2; D not resolved. Deletions cut 4 bases from V and 5 bases from J, with 8 bases between. The CDR3 runs to 11 residues. The germline CDR1 and CDR2 sequences are DFQATT and SNEGSKA (reference sequence). The CDR3 loop reads CSANPGYGYTF. DNA for the CDR3: TGCAGTGCTAACCCGGGTTATGGCTACACCTTC.